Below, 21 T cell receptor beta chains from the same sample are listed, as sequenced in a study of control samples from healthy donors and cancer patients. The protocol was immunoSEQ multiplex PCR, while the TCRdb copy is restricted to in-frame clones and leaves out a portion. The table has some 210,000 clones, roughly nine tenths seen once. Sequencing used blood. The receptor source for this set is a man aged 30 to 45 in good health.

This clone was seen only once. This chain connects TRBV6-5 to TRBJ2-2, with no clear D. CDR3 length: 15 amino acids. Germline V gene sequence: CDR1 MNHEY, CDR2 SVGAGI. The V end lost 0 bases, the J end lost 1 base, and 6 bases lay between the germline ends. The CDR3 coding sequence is TGTGCCAGCAGTTACTCGAGTCTGAACACCGGGGAGCTGTTTTTT. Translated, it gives CASSYSSLNTGELFF.

Here the CDR3 DNA reads TGTGCCAGTAGTATAGATACTCTATACGGGGGCACCTATAATTCACCCCTCCACTTT. Encoded protein: CASSIDTLYGGTYNSPLHF. This chain uses TRBV19 with TRBJ1-6, with D possibly being TRBD1 (6 bases). Deletions cut 0 bases from V and 2 bases from J, with 17 bases between. The CDR3 covers 19 residues. From germline, CDR1 is LNHDA and CDR2 SQIVND (reference sequence).

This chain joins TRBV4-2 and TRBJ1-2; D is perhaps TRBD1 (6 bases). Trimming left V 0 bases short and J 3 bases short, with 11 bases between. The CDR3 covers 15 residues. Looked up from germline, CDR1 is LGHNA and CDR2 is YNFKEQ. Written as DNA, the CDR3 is TGTGCCAGCAGCCAAGAAACAGGGCTCTACTATGGCTACACCTTC. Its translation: CASSQETGLYYGYTF.

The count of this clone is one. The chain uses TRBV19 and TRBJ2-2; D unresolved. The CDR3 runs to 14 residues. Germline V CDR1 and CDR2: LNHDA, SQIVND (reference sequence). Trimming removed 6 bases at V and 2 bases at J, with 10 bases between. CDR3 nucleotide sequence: TGTGCCAGTAGGGAAGCCCCCAACACCGGGGAGCTGTTTTTT. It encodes CASREAPNTGELFF.

CDR3 protein: CAISDPAYEQYF. CDR3 DNA sequence: TGTGCCATCAGTGACCCGGCCTACGAGCAGTACTTC. The chain joins TRBV10-3 to TRBJ2-7; no clear D gene. Germline CDR1 reads ENHRY; CDR2 reads SYGVKD. The length of the CDR3 is 12 residues. The ends were cut back, 3 bases at V and 2 bases at J, with 5 bases in the middle.

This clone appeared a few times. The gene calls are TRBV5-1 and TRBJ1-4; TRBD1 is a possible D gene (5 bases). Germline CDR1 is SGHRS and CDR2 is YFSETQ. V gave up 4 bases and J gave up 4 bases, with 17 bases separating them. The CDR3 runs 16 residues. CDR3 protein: CASSPGAARGNEKLFF. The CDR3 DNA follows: TGCGCCAGCAGCCCCGGGGCCGCCAGAGGTAATGAAAAACTGTTTTTT.

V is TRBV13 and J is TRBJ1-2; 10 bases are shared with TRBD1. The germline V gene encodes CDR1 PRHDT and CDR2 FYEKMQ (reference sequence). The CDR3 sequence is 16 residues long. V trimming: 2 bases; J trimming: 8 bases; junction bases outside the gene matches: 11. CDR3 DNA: TGTGCCAGCAGCTTATTGGGCCTAGGACAGGGGGTGGGCTACACCTTC. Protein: CASSLLGLGQGVGYTF.

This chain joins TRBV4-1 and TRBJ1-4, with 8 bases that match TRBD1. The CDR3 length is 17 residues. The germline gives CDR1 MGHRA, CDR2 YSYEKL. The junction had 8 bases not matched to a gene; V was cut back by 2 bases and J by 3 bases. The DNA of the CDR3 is TGCGCCAGCAGCCAACAGGGGGCACAGGGAGCTAATGAAAAACTGTTTTTT. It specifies CASSQQGAQGANEKLFF.

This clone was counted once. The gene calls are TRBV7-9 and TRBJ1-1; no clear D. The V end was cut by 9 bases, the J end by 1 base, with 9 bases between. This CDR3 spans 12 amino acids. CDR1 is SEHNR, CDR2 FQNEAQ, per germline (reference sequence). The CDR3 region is CASRIGNTEAFF. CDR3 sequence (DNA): TGTGCCAGTCGGATAGGGAACACTGAAGCTTTCTTT.

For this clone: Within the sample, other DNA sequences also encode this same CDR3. The CDR3 DNA reads as TGTGCCAGCAGTTTACTGGGGGGGTGGGAGCAGTACTTC. Translating it yields CASSLLGGWEQYF. The chain is built from TRBV27 and TRBJ2-7, with 7 bases that match TRBD2. This CDR3 spans 13 amino acids. The junction had 5 bases not matched to a gene; V was cut back by 2 bases and J by 7 bases. The germline gives CDR1 MNHEY, CDR2 SMNVEV (reference sequence).

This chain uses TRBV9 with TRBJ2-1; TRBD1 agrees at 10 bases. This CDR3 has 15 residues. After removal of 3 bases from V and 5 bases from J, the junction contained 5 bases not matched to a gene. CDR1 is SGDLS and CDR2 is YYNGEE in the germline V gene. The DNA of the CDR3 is TGTGCCAGCAGCGGACAGGGGGCGCTGGACAATGAGCAGTTCTTC. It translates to CASSGQGALDNEQFF.

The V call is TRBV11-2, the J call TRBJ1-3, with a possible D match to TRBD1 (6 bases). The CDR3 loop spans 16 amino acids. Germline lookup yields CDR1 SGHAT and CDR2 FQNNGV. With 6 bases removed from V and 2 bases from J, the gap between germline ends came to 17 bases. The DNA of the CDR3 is TGTGCCAGCAGAATGACGTGGGGGCGAACTGGAAACACCATATATTTT. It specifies CASRMTWGRTGNTIYF.

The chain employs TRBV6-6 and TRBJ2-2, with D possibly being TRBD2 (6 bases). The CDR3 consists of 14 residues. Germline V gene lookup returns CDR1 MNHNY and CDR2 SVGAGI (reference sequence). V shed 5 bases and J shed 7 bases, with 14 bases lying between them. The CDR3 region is CASSLGDWSGELFF. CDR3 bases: TGTGCCAGCAGTCTCGGGGACTGGAGCGGGGAGCTGTTTTTT.

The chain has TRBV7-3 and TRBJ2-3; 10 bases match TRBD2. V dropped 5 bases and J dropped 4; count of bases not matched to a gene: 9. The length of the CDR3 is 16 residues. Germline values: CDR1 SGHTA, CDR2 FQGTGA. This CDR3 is CASSPISGGASDTQYF. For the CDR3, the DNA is TGTGCCAGCAGCCCAATAAGCGGGGGGGCATCAGATACGCAGTATTTT.

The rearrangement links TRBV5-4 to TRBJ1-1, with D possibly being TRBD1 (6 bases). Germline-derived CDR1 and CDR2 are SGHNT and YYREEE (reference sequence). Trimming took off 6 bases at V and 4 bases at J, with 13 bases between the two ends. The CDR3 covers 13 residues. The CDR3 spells CASTITGTTEAFF. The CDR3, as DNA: TGTGCCAGCACGATTACAGGGACCACTGAAGCTTTCTTT.

CDR3 region: CASSGGGYTF. In DNA, the CDR3 is TGTGCCAGCAGTGGGGGCGGCTACACCTTC. V gene TRBV12-3 or TRBV12-4 combines with J gene TRBJ1-2, with D possibly matching TRBD1 (6 bases). Trimming left V 5 bases short and J 8 bases short, with 6 bases between. This CDR3 contains 10 residues.

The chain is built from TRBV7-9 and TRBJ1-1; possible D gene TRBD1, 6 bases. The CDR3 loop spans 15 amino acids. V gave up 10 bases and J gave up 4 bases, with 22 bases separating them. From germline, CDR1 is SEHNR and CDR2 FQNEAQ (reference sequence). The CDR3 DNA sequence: TGTGCCACAAGACCAGCGGGGGGCGCAGGCACTGAAGCTTTCTTT. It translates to CATRPAGGAGTEAFF.

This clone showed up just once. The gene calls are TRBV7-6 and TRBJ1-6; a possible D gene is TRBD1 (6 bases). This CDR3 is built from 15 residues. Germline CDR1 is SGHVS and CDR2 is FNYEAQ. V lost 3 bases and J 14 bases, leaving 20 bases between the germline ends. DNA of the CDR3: TGTGCCAGCAGCTTCTCCTTAAACAGAGGGGGATCCCTCCACTTT. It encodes CASSFSLNRGGSLHF.

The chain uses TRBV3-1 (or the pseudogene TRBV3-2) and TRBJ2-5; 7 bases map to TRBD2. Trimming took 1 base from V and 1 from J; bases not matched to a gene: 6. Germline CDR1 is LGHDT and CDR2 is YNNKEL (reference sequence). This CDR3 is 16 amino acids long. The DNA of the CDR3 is TGTGCCAGCAGCCAAGGTGGAAAGCGGGGCCAAGAGACCCAGTACTTC. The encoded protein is CASSQGGKRGQETQYF.

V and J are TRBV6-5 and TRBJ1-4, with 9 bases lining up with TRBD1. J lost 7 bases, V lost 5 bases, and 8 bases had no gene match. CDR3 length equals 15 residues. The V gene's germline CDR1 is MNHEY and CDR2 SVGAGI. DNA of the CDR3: TGTGCCAGCAGTCCTATGACAGGGGGTCCTGAAAAACTGTTTTTT. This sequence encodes CASSPMTGGPEKLFF.

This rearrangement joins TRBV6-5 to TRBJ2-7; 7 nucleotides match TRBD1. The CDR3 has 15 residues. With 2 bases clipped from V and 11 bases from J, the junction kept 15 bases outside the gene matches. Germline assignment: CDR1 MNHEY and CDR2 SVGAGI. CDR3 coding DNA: TGTGCCAGCAGTTACCGTGGGACAGAAGAGTACTCGGAGTACTTC. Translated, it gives CASSYRGTEEYSEYF.